This passage covers 26 T cell receptor beta chains from one sample sequenced in a study of blood T cell repertoires in COVID-19. The data were produced by immunoSEQ multiplex PCR, yet TCRdb's version contains in-frame clones alone and is incomplete. The sample shows about 270,000 clones, about 86% of them seen only once. Sequences were obtained from peripheral blood. Receptors originate from a woman aged 55-69 years with active or convalescent COVID-19.

This clone was found a few times. The chain carries TRBV4-1 and TRBJ1-2; TRBD1 agrees at 7 bases. From germline, CDR1 is MGHRA and CDR2 YSYEKL. Trimming removed 4 bases from V and 4 bases from J; junction bases left unmatched: 3. The CDR3 has 13 amino acids. The CDR3 DNA sequence: TGCGCCAGCAGCCGGGACAGCCTCTATGGCTACACCTTC. Translated, it gives CASSRDSLYGYTF.

This clone was seen only a few times. This chain joins TRBV4-2 and TRBJ1-2; 7 bases are shared with TRBD1. The CDR3 runs 15 residues. V lost 1 base, J lost 2 bases, and 4 bases stayed unmatched. The germline V gene has CDR1 LGHNA and CDR2 YNFKEQ. CDR3: CASSQGAQGNYGYTF. The CDR3 bases are TGTGCCAGCAGCCAAGGCGCACAGGGGAACTATGGCTACACCTTC.

The V call is TRBV2, the J call TRBJ2-5; perhaps TRBD2 as D (7 bases). The CDR3 has 15 residues. V lost 7 bases to trimming and J lost 1 base, with 16 bases between them. Germline values: CDR1 SNHLY, CDR2 FYNNEI. This CDR3 reads CASMGRGPTQETQYF. CDR3 bases: TGTGCCAGCATGGGGCGGGGGCCCACCCAAGAGACCCAGTACTTC.

The chain has TRBV6-5 and TRBJ2-1; perhaps TRBD1 as D (6 bases). Trimming removed 8 bases from V and 0 bases from J, with 14 bases in between. In germline, CDR1 is MNHEY, CDR2 SVGAGI. The CDR3 has 15 amino acids. The CDR3 nucleotides read TGTGCCAGCGGAACCGACAGGAGCTCCTACAATGAGCAGTTCTTC. Translated, it gives CASGTDRSSYNEQFF.

V gene TRBV6-5 combines with J gene TRBJ1-2; D call uncertain. This CDR3 has 13 residues. In germline, CDR1 is MNHEY, CDR2 SVGAGI. The V end lost 3 bases, the J end lost 5 bases, and 10 bases lay between the germline ends. CDR3 sequence reads: CASSYYEVYGYTF. CDR3 nucleotides: TGTGCCAGCAGTTATTACGAGGTTTATGGCTACACCTTC.

The chain is built from TRBV6-5 and TRBJ2-6; D may be TRBD2 (6 bases). CDR1 and CDR2 from the germline V gene are MNHEY and SVGAGI. The CDR3 sequence is 15 residues long. V shed 5 bases and J shed 0 bases, with 8 bases lying between them. The CDR3 is CASSPGGSGANVLTF. CDR3 coding DNA: TGTGCCAGCAGTCCCGGGGGCTCTGGGGCCAACGTCCTGACTTTC.

This clone was seen a few times. The gene calls are TRBV4-2 and TRBJ2-7, with 12 bases matching TRBD2. The germline V gene has CDR1 LGHNA and CDR2 YNFKEQ. The CDR3 totals 17 residues. Trimming removed 2 bases from V and 4 bases from J; junction bases left unmatched: 9. The CDR3 DNA sequence: TGTGCCAGCAGCCAACCCCCCGAACTAGCGGGGGGTTACGAGCAGTACTTC. It yields the protein CASSQPPELAGGYEQYF.

V usage is TRBV14 and J usage is TRBJ1-1, with 9 bases lining up with TRBD1. The CDR3 is 18 amino acids. Germline CDR1 and CDR2: SGHDN and FVKESK. V lost 1 base, J lost 0 bases, and 9 bases stayed unmatched. Here the CDR3 DNA reads TGTGCCAGCAGCCAAGTTCAGGGGACAGGGCTCATGAACACTGAAGCTTTCTTT. It encodes CASSQVQGTGLMNTEAFF.

The J gene is TRBJ1-5, the V gene TRBV6-5; 7 bases map to TRBD1. The V gene's germline CDR1 is MNHEY and CDR2 SVGAGI. With V trimmed by 6 bases and J by 2 bases, 7 bases remained unmatched. The length of the CDR3 is 15 residues. The CDR3 nucleotides are TGTGCCAGCAGACTTTGGGACAGTGGCAATCAGCCCCAGCATTTT. Protein sequence: CASRLWDSGNQPQHF.

This chain connects TRBV7-9 to TRBJ1-6; the match to TRBD1 covers 8 bases. Germline V gives CDR1 SEHNR, CDR2 FQNEAQ (reference sequence). This CDR3 has 17 amino acids. The V segment lost 6 bases and the J segment 0 bases; nucleotides outside the gene matches: 7. CDR3 bases: TGTGCCAGCAGAGGGGACAGGTCTAGCTCCTATAATTCACCCCTCCACTTT. Its translation: CASRGDRSSSYNSPLHF.

The V call is TRBV10-1, the J call TRBJ2-5, with D possibly matching TRBD2 (5 bases). This CDR3 has 18 residues. The V end lost 2 bases, the J end lost 5 bases, and 24 bases lay between the germline ends. CDR1 is WNHNN and CDR2 is SYGVQD in the germline V gene (reference sequence). Here the CDR3 DNA reads TGCGCCAGCAGTGAGGCGGGCCCTATTCCGAATAAATTCGAGACCCAGTACTTC. It is translated as CASSEAGPIPNKFETQYF.

The chain couples TRBV15 to TRBJ2-2, with 10 bases aligning to TRBD1. The CDR3 totals 15 residues. Germline CDR1 and CDR2: LNHNV and YYDKDF (reference sequence). V trimming: 8 bases; J trimming: 9 bases; junction bases outside the gene matches: 12. The CDR3 region has the DNA TGTGCCACCGAGGACCGGGACAGGGGTTCCCGGGAGCTGTTTTTT. The encoded protein is CATEDRDRGSRELFF.

The rearrangement links TRBV16 to TRBJ2-7, with D unresolved. Germline V gives CDR1 KGHSY, CDR2 FQNENV. Trimming took 3 bases from V and 7 from J, leaving 13 bases between them. The CDR3 has 13 residues. CDR3 loop: CASSQYHAREQYF. CDR3 nucleotides: TGTGCCAGCAGCCAGTACCACGCTAGGGAGCAGTACTTC.

The gene calls are TRBV16 and TRBJ1-2; D remains unclear. This CDR3 contains 17 residues. Between the trimmed V and J ends, which lost 4 bases and 4 bases, there was a span of 22 bases. In germline, CDR1 is KGHSY, CDR2 FQNENV. CDR3 bases: TGTGCCAGCAGCCCCTCCCGAATCGGAGGGTACGGCTATGGCTACACCTTC. This translates into CASSPSRIGGYGYGYTF. Full variable domain (remainder filled in from reference TRBV16 and TRBJ1-2): GEEVAQTPKHLVRGEGQKAKLYCAPIKGHSYVFWYQQVLKNEFKFLISFQNENVFDETGMPKERFSAKCLPNSPCSLEIQATKLEDSAVYFCASSPSRIGGYGYGYTFGSGTRLTVV.

The CDR3: CASSIGLPSGNTIYF. CDR3 in DNA: TGTGCCAGTAGTATTGGGCTTCCCTCTGGAAACACCATATATTTT. The rearrangement uses TRBV19 and TRBJ1-3; D remains unclear. The V end lost 3 bases, the J end lost 0 bases, and 9 bases lay between the germline ends. CDR1 and CDR2 (germline): LNHDA, SQIVND (reference sequence). This CDR3 is 15 amino acids long.

The chain links TRBV5-4 to TRBJ1-2; no clear D gene. V lost 1 base and J 5 bases, leaving 12 bases between the germline ends. The CDR3 sequence is 14 residues long. Per the germline V gene, CDR1 is SGHNT and CDR2 is YYREEE (reference sequence). CDR3 residues: CASSLSTGIYGYTF. CDR3 sequence (DNA): TGTGCCAGCAGCTTGAGTACGGGAATTTATGGCTACACCTTC.

CDR3 sequence reads: CASSFPGQGYGYTF. CDR3 nucleotides: TGTGCCAGCAGCTTCCCGGGACAGGGCTATGGCTACACCTTC. The chain uses TRBV7-2 and TRBJ1-2; the match to TRBD1 covers 9 bases. The CDR3 covers 14 residues. Germline V gives CDR1 SGHTA, CDR2 FQGNSA. V shed 3 bases, J shed 4 bases, and the junction held 3 bases outside the gene matches.

This sequence joins TRBV29-1 and TRBJ2-3; D call uncertain. This CDR3 has 13 residues. Germline V CDR1 and CDR2: SQVTM, ANQGSEA. The germline V and J ends were trimmed by 3 bases and 4 bases, with 11 bases remaining between them. DNA of the CDR3: TGCAGCGTTGAGCACGACTCGTCAGATACGCAGTATTTT. This codes for CSVEHDSSDTQYF.

The chain combines TRBV30 with TRBJ1-1, with D possibly matching TRBD1 (6 bases). V was cut by 3 bases and J by 7 bases, with 12 bases left in between. The germline V gene has CDR1 GTSNPN and CDR2 SVGIG (reference sequence). The CDR3 has 12 residues. The CDR3 spells CAWRTGNIEAFF. CDR3 sequence (DNA): TGTGCCTGGAGGACAGGCAATATTGAAGCTTTCTTT.

The sample holds a few counts of this clone. The chain couples TRBV7-3 to TRBJ2-1, with unresolved D. Trimming shortened V by 2 bases and J by 7 bases, and 9 bases separated the two germline ends. Germline V gene data show CDR1 as SGHTA and CDR2 as FQGTGA. The CDR3 runs to 13 residues. The CDR3, as DNA: TGTGCCAGCAGCTTAGCAGGTTTGAATGAGCAGTTCTTC. This gives the protein CASSLAGLNEQFF.

The chain carries TRBV5-1 and TRBJ2-7, with TRBD1 identical over 10 bases. The germline V gene encodes CDR1 SGHRS and CDR2 YFSETQ. V trimming: 4 bases; J trimming: 3 bases; junction bases outside the gene matches: 4. This CDR3 contains 14 residues. CDR3 DNA: TGCGCCAGCAGCAATGGACAGGGGGGCTACGAGCAGTACTTC. Translated, it gives CASSNGQGGYEQYF.

J is TRBJ1-1 and V is TRBV27, with 8 bases that match TRBD1. Per the germline V gene, CDR1 is MNHEY and CDR2 is SMNVEV (reference sequence). V dropped 4 bases and J dropped 5; count of bases not matched to a gene: 6. This CDR3 spans 14 amino acids. This CDR3 is CASSSQGAQTEAFF. The CDR3 nucleotides are TGTGCCAGCAGTTCTCAGGGGGCGCAAACTGAAGCTTTCTTT.

In DNA, the CDR3 is TGTGCCAGCAGCTCCTATCGGCTGGGCTGGAAATGGAACACTGAAGCTTTCTTT. Encoded protein: CASSSYRLGWKWNTEAFF. The chain joins TRBV7-9 to TRBJ1-1; D is ambiguous. The CDR3 sequence is 18 residues long. V shed 4 bases and J shed 1 base, with 22 bases lying between them. The germline CDR1 and CDR2 sequences are SEHNR and FQNEAQ (reference sequence).

The V gene is TRBV6-5, the J gene TRBJ1-2; possibly TRBD1 for D (6 bases). V was pared by 2 bases and J by 4 bases, with 11 bases between. CDR1 and CDR2 (germline): MNHEY, SVGAGI. The CDR3 is made up of 14 amino acids. The CDR3 here is CASSYDRKGYGYTF. CDR3 nucleotides: TGTGCCAGCAGTTACGACAGGAAGGGCTATGGCTACACCTTC.

The chain uses TRBV7-9 and TRBJ1-2, with 10 positions matching TRBD1. This CDR3 has 17 amino acids. Trimming took 4 bases from V and 7 from J; bases not matched to a gene: 15. CDR1 is SEHNR, CDR2 FQNEAQ, per germline (reference sequence). The CDR3 is CASSSRDRGPGESGYTF. CDR3 coding DNA: TGTGCCAGCAGCTCCCGGGACAGGGGACCTGGGGAGAGTGGCTACACCTTC.

The chain links TRBV7-2 to TRBJ2-2, with 7 bases lining up with TRBD1. The junction had 13 bases not matched to a gene; V was cut back by 8 bases and J by 4 bases. The germline V gene encodes CDR1 SGHTA and CDR2 FQGNSA. The CDR3 contains 16 residues. DNA of the CDR3: TGTGCCAGCCCAACGTTACCGGGACAGAGCACCGGGGAGCTGTTTTTT. It encodes CASPTLPGQSTGELFF.